This is a list of T cell receptor beta chains from one sample in a study of Ad26.COV2.S vaccination and SARS-CoV-2 variants. Profiled with immunoSEQ multiplex PCR; TCRdb holds only in-frame clones, not every one. The sample carries roughly 300,000 clones, less than 90% recorded once. The sample in question was peripheral blood, obtained in a trial of Ad26.COV2.S vaccine versus placebo. The receptors derive from a person between 18 and 60 years old who received the Ad26.COV2.S COVID-19 vaccine or a placebo. Each CDR3 is given with its conserved first and last residue. The D gene is left open where the match is weak. For some rows the clone size is stated as once, few or many, or as a class when expanded; others skip it.

j_call | d_call | v_call | clone_size | cdr3_nt | cdr3_aa
TRBJ2-7 | - | TRBV19 | - | TGTGCCAGTGCAACAGGGTTAAAGTCCTACGAGCAGTACTTC | CASATGLKSYEQYF
TRBJ1-1 | - | TRBV5-1 | - | TGCGCCAGCAGTCTTACTGACGGCACTGAAGCTTTCTTT | CASSLTDGTEAFF
TRBJ2-7 | - | TRBV30 | - | TGTGCCTGGGGTGGACAGCCGCCTACTTACGAGCAGTACTTC | CAWGGQPPTYEQYF
TRBJ1-3 | - | TRBV5-1 | few | TGCGCCAGCAGCTTCGGGGGAAACACCATATATTTT | CASSFGGNTIYF
TRBJ1-6 | - | TRBV19 | - | TGTGCCAGTAGACAGGGAGAGAATTCACCCCTCCACTTT | CASRQGENSPLHF
TRBJ2-3 | TRBD1 | TRBV5-1 | - | TGCGCCAGCAGCTTCCAGGGGGCATGGAACACAGATACGCAGTATTTT | CASSFQGAWNTDTQYF
TRBJ2-3 | - | TRBV7-2 | - | TGTGCCAGCAGTCTGGGACAGCGGGCTGATACGCAGTATTTT | CASSLGQRADTQYF
TRBJ2-7 | - | TRBV5-1 | - | TGCGCCAGCAGCTTGGATGGGGGTTTCGAGCAGTACTTC | CASSLDGGFEQYF
TRBJ1-2 | TRBD1 | TRBV7-9 | once | TGTGCCAGCAGCGAGACAGGGTGGCGCGTTGGCTACACCTTC | CASSETGWRVGYTF
TRBJ1-5 | - | TRBV28 | few | TGTGCCAGCGGGAGATACAGGGTTGGTCAGCCCCAGCATTTT | CASGRYRVGQPQHF
TRBJ2-7 | - | TRBV28 | - | TGTGCCAGCAGCGGGACTCCCAGCTCCTACGAGCAGTACTTC | CASSGTPSSYEQYF
TRBJ1-1 | TRBD1 | TRBV27 | - | TGTGCCAGCAGTCCAGGGACAGGGGTCCTGAACACTGAAGCTTTCTTT | CASSPGTGVLNTEAFF
TRBJ2-2 | TRBD2 | TRBV7-8 | - | TGTGCCAGCAGCCCGCGGGGGGGGCGGGGAACCGGGGAGCTGTTTTTT | CASSPRGGRGTGELFF
TRBJ2-7 | - | TRBV6-5 | - | TGTGCCAGCAGTTACGGGGGATCCTACGAGCAGTACTTC | CASSYGGSYEQYF
TRBJ2-7 | - | TRBV3-1/TRBV3-2 | - | TGTGCCAGCAGCCAAGCAGGCTACGAGCAGTACTTC | CASSQAGYEQYF
TRBJ1-1 | TRBD1 | TRBV5-1 | few | TGCGCCAGCAGCTCGACCGGGACAGGGGGTACTGAAGCTTTCTTT | CASSSTGTGGTEAFF
TRBJ1-6 | TRBD1 | TRBV4-1 | once | TGCGCCAGCAGCCCCACTACGGGACAGGGTACTTCACCCCTCCACTTT | CASSPTTGQGTSPLHF
TRBJ2-2 | TRBD1 | TRBV3-1/TRBV3-2 | - | TGTGCCAGCAGCCGACGGACAGGGAGAGGCACCGGGGAGCTGTTTTTT | CASSRRTGRGTGELFF
TRBJ2-1 | - | TRBV20-1 | - | TGCAGTGCTAGTCCGGGACACTACTACAATGAGCAGTTCTTC | CSASPGHYYNEQFF
TRBJ1-1 | - | TRBV27 | - | TGTGCCAGCAGTTTAGTGGGGGGTCGGAACACTGAAGCTTTCTTT | CASSLVGGRNTEAFF
TRBJ1-1 | - | TRBV28 | - | TGTGCCAGCACCCCCTCAGGAGGGGGGCAAGAAGCTTTCTTT | CASTPSGGGQEAFF
TRBJ2-7 | TRBD1 | TRBV28 | - | TGTGCCAGCAGCCACCCCGAGGGACAGGGCCGGTCCGAGCAGTACTTC | CASSHPEGQGRSEQYF
TRBJ2-3 | - | TRBV28 | - | TGTGCCAGCAGTCCTGTGACTAGGAGCACAGATACGCAGTATTTT | CASSPVTRSTDTQYF
TRBJ2-7 | - | TRBV28 | - | TGTGCCAGCAGTCCTAGCCTCTCCTACGAGCAGTACTTC | CASSPSLSYEQYF
TRBJ1-4 | - | TRBV13 | - | TGTGCCAGCAGCTTAAACAGGGATAAACTGTTTTTT | CASSLNRDKLFF
TRBJ2-2 | TRBD2 | TRBV11-2 | - | TGTGCCAGCAGCTTATCGAGCGGGGTGAACACCGGGGAGCTGTTTTTT | CASSLSSGVNTGELFF
TRBJ1-2 | - | TRBV14 | - | TGTGCCAGCAGCCAGGGACCCCCGGCGGGCTACACCTTC | CASSQGPPAGYTF
TRBJ1-2 | - | TRBV30 | once | TGTGCCTGGAGTAGGATCGCAAACTATGGCTACACCTTC | CAWSRIANYGYTF
TRBJ1-6 | - | TRBV7-9 | few | TGTGCCAGCAGCTTAGACAGGGTGGCTTCACCCCTCCACTTT | CASSLDRVASPLHF
TRBJ1-1 | - | TRBV28 | - | TGTGCCAGCAGTTTCCGGGTGAACACTGAAGCTTTCTTT | CASSFRVNTEAFF
TRBJ1-6 | - | TRBV7-9 | - | TGTGCCAGCAGCTTCAGCAGCTATAATTCACCCCTCCACTTT | CASSFSSYNSPLHF
TRBJ1-1 | - | TRBV7-2 | - | TGTGCCAGCAGCTTAGGGCCGATGGATGAAGCTTTCTTT | CASSLGPMDEAFF
TRBJ2-7 | - | TRBV28 | many | TGTGCCAGCAGTTTCCCCGGGGGACCTGCCTACGAGCAGTACTTC | CASSFPGGPAYEQYF
TRBJ2-7 | - | TRBV6-1 | - | TGTGCCAGCAGTGACCAACCGGGGCTATACGAGCAGTACTTC | CASSDQPGLYEQYF
TRBJ2-1 | TRBD2 | TRBV23-1 | - | TGCGCCAGCAGTCAATCGATAGTAGCGGGAGGGCCGGAAGCCTACAATGAGCAGTTCTTC | CASSQSIVAGGPEAYNEQFF
TRBJ1-4 | - | TRBV6-2/TRBV6-3 | - | TGTGCCAGCAGTCTAGGAGGGAGGGCAGGAAAACTGTTTTTT | CASSLGGRAGKLFF